The clone carrying this TCR beta chain has more than one count but fewer than ten. Antigen: not known. Though nominally healthy at sampling, donors likely had unrecorded immune exposures. It was with 60 Vbeta and 13 Jbeta primers that the PCR ran. Repertoires were generated with immunoSEQ multiplex PCR, while TCRdb's copy carries only in-frame clones and drops some. The sample lists 75,000 to 90,000 clones; around 9.1% were seen once. The CDR3 is 15 residues long. Trimming pared 5 bases from V and 0 bases from J, leaving 10 bases between. Germline assignment: CDR1 SEHNR and CDR2 FQNEAQ (reference sequence). The data were obtained in a study of cytomegalovirus exposure and HLA in healthy donors. Whole-study findings and limits: Earlier analysis looked at TCR beta V segments, and most were productive about 90% or about 30% of the time.

The sequence derives from a man aged 55 to 69 in good health and CMV-seropositive. The specimen was PBMCs. The rearrangement uses TRBV7-9 and TRBJ1-4; D is undetermined. The CDR3 DNA follows: TGTGCCAGCAGCCGGGCCGGGGCAACTAATGAAAAACTGTTTTTT. Amino acids: CASSRAGATNEKLFF.